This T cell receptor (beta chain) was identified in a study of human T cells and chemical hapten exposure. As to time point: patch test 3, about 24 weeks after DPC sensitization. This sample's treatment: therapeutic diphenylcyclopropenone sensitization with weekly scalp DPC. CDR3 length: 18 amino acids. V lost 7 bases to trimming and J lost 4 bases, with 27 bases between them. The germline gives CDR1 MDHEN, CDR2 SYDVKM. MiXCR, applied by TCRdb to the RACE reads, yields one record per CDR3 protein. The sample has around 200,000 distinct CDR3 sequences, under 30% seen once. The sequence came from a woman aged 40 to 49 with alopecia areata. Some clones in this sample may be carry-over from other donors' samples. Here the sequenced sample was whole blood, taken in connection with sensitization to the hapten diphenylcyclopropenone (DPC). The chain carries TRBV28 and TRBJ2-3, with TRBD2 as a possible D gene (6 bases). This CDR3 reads CASTNAAVAGPGADTQYF. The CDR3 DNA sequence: TGTGCCAGCACCAACGCAGCAGTGGCGGGGCCGGGGGCAGATACGCAGTATTTT.